The 17 T cell receptor beta chains below all came from one sample that was sequenced in a study of vaccination and CD4 T cells after COVID-19. Treatment denoted: roughly 10-day PBMC culture with coronavirus spike peptide pools or control peptides (ViraFEST assay). An Oncomine TCR Beta short-read assay was used to sequence the DNA from cultured CD4+ T cells. TCRdb processed the PCR reads anew with MiXCR; each CDR3 protein has one entry. The data hold around 15,000 distinct CDR3 sequences, with 55% to 65% observed a single time. Which antigens these TCRs recognize remains unknown. The sample here was CD4+ T cells from blood, cultured in vitro, taken after SARS-CoV-2 vaccination. The receptors come from a human donor who had recovered from COVID-19.

This clonotype was seen a handful of times. This chain joins TRBV30 and TRBJ1-1; no firm D call. Germline V gene lookup returns CDR1 GTSNPN and CDR2 SVGIG (reference sequence). Between the trimmed V and J ends, which lost 4 bases and 0 bases, there was a span of 6 bases. The CDR3 is 12 amino acids. The CDR3 loop is CAWTRVNTEAFF. For the CDR3, the DNA is TGTGCCTGGACGAGGGTGAACACTGAAGCTTTCTTT.

This clonotype was counted a few times. This sequence joins TRBV30 and TRBJ1-5; D is unclear. The CDR3 spans 14 residues. Germline V gene sequence: CDR1 GTSNPN, CDR2 SVGIG (reference sequence). Trimming took off 3 bases at V and 5 bases at J, with 14 bases between the two ends. CDR3 DNA sequence: TGTGCCTGGAGCCTCCGGGCTGGACATCAGCCCCAGCATTTT. Translated: CAWSLRAGHQPQHF.

The chain carries TRBV21-1 and TRBJ1-5; TRBD1 is the table's D call, not checked against the DNA. TRBV21-1 is marked as a pseudogene. This CDR3 has 17 amino acids. The CDR3 loop is CAEKGQGEEYSNQPQHF. The DNA for the CDR3 is TGTGCCGAAAAAGGTCAGGGGGAGGAGTATAGCAATCAGCCCCAGCATTTT.

This clonotype came up a few times. The rearrangement uses TRBV7-2 and TRBJ1-6; D remains unclear. Germline lookup yields CDR1 SGHTA and CDR2 FQGNSA. This CDR3 is built from 12 residues. Trimming pared 5 bases from V and 7 bases from J, leaving 6 bases between. The CDR3 loop reads CASSSANSPLHF. The CDR3 coding sequence is TGTGCCAGCAGCAGTGCGAATTCACCCCTCCACTTT.

The V gene is TRBV2, the J gene TRBJ2-6; D remains unclear. The CDR3 sequence is 13 residues long. Germline V gene data show CDR1 as SNHLY and CDR2 as FYNNEI. Trimming removed 6 bases at V and 3 bases at J, with 6 bases between. The CDR3 sequence: CASREYGANVLTF. As DNA, the CDR3 is TGTGCCAGCAGGGAATATGGGGCCAACGTCCTGACTTTC.

The chain carries TRBV7-2 and TRBJ1-2; 9 bases are shared with TRBD1. The germline gives CDR1 SGHTA, CDR2 FQGNSA. Trimming took 5 bases from V and 4 from J; bases not matched to a gene: 5. The CDR3 runs 14 residues. This CDR3 is CASSGQGTGYGYTF. The CDR3 DNA is TGTGCCAGCAGCGGACAGGGGACAGGCTATGGCTACACCTTC.

This clonotype was recorded only once. This chain uses TRBV2 with TRBJ2-7, with 10 positions matching TRBD1. CDR3 length: 14 amino acids. Looked up from germline, CDR1 is SNHLY and CDR2 is FYNNEI. V was pared by 6 bases and J by 2 bases, with 4 bases of the junction left unmatched. The CDR3 bases are TGTGCCAGCAGGCCCGGGACAGGGGCCTACGAGCAGTACTTC. Residues: CASRPGTGAYEQYF.

This clonotype turned up a few times. This chain joins TRBV20-1 and TRBJ2-3, with 7 bases lining up with TRBD1. CDR1 is DFQATT, CDR2 SNEGSKA, per germline (reference sequence). The V gene end was trimmed by 6 bases and the J gene end by 0 bases; junction bases not matched to a gene: 3. The CDR3 spans 13 residues. CDR3 in amino acids: CSAGTVSTDTQYF. In nucleotides, the CDR3 is TGCAGTGCCGGGACAGTTAGCACAGATACGCAGTATTTT.

This chain connects TRBV20-1 to TRBJ1-6, with a possible D match to TRBD1 (5 bases). Germline-derived CDR1 and CDR2 are DFQATT and SNEGSKA (reference sequence). The CDR3 covers 14 residues. V was pared by 6 bases and J by 9 bases, with 18 bases between. This CDR3 reads CSAPLATGGSPLHF. CDR3 nucleotides: TGCAGTGCCCCGTTGGCCACCGGGGGTTCACCCCTCCACTTT.

This sequence joins TRBV11-3 and TRBJ1-6; 7 positions match TRBD1. Unmatched junction bases numbered 12, after V lost 0 bases and J lost 7 bases. Germline assignment: CDR1 SGHNT and CDR2 YENEEA. This CDR3 contains 18 residues. The CDR3 DNA reads as TGTGCCAGCAGCTTAGATCTTGCGATCGGGACAGAGAATTCACCCCTCCACTTT. It codes for CASSLDLAIGTENSPLHF.

This chain connects TRBV28 to TRBJ1-3, with D perhaps TRBD1 (6 bases). Germline V gene sequence: CDR1 MDHEN, CDR2 SYDVKM. The CDR3 is made up of 16 amino acids. Between the trimmed V and J ends, which lost 3 bases and 0 bases, there was a span of 12 bases. CDR3 nucleotides: TGTGCCAGCAGTTTGTCCCCGGGGGCCTCTGGAAACACCATATATTTT. Translation gives CASSLSPGASGNTIYF.

The chain is built from TRBV18 and TRBJ2-7; D remains unclear. V shed 3 bases and J shed 1 base, with 7 bases lying between them. CDR3 size: 13 residues. The germline CDR1 and CDR2 sequences are KGHSH and LQKENI. For the CDR3, the DNA is TGTGCCAGCTCACCGCCGGGTTCCTACGAGCAGTACTTC. Translated, it gives CASSPPGSYEQYF.

The rearrangement links TRBV20-1 to TRBJ1-2, with 12 bases fitting TRBD1. Germline CDR1 is DFQATT and CDR2 is SNEGSKA (reference sequence). Unmatched junction bases numbered 10, after V lost 1 base and J lost 4 bases. The CDR3 length is 17 residues. The DNA of the CDR3 is TGCAGTGCTAGAGCCTGGGACAGGGGGCAAGTGGGCTATGGCTACACCTTC. It yields the protein CSARAWDRGQVGYGYTF.

The V gene is TRBV27, the J gene TRBJ2-2; TRBD2 matches at 10 bases. The germline V gene has CDR1 MNHEY and CDR2 SMNVEV (reference sequence). V gave up 5 bases and J gave up 2 bases; unmatched junction bases: 5. This CDR3 region has 16 residues. The CDR3 DNA reads as TGTGCCAGCAGTCCCGGACTAGCGGATAACACCGGGGAGCTGTTTTTT. Protein product: CASSPGLADNTGELFF.

The chain combines TRBV19 with TRBJ1-6; 9 nucleotides agree with TRBD1. Trimming removed 3 bases from V and 8 bases from J; junction bases left unmatched: 8. This CDR3 region has 16 residues. CDR1 LNHDA and CDR2 SQIVND come from the germline V gene (reference sequence). Here the CDR3 reads CASSMRTGAGHSPLHF. For the CDR3, the DNA is TGTGCCAGTAGTATGCGGACAGGGGCGGGCCATTCACCCCTCCACTTT.

The chain combines TRBV4-1 with TRBJ1-6; no firm D call. Germline V gives CDR1 MGHRA, CDR2 YSYEKL. V lost 0 bases and J 11 bases, leaving 17 bases between the germline ends. This CDR3 spans 16 amino acids. The CDR3 protein is CASSQDILAGRAPLHF. The CDR3 DNA reads TGCGCCAGCAGCCAAGATATATTGGCGGGTAGGGCACCCCTCCACTTT.

This chain joins TRBV6-1 and TRBJ1-3, with D uncertain. This CDR3 contains 14 residues. The germline CDR1 and CDR2 sequences are MNHNS and SASEGT. V shed 4 bases and J shed 2 bases, with 9 bases lying between them. CDR3 sequence: CASSADRAGNTIYF. The DNA for the CDR3 is TGTGCCAGCAGTGCGGACCGCGCTGGAAACACCATATATTTT.